This T cell receptor (beta chain) appears in the sequencing data of a study of cytomegalovirus exposure and HLA in healthy donors. Study details: As released early, the data held approximately 80 million unique TCRs from HLA-typed donors.

Both 60 Vbeta primers and 13 Jbeta primers went into the PCR. Assay used: immunoSEQ multiplex PCR; TCRdb lists only in-frame clones, some missing. The sample totals tens of thousands of clones. CDR3 size: 15 residues. Trimming stripped 4 bases from V and 2 bases from J, with 14 bases between. Germline values: CDR1 MGHDK, CDR2 SYGVNS. Sequencing was done on a sample of PBMCs. This TCR was sampled from a male donor in good health and CMV-seronegative. The gene calls are TRBV25-1 and TRBJ2-5; possibly TRBD2 for D (5 bases). The CDR3 coding sequence is TGTGCCAGCAGTGCGACTGGCGGGCCTCAAGAGACCCAGTACTTC. Amino acids: CASSATGGPQETQYF.